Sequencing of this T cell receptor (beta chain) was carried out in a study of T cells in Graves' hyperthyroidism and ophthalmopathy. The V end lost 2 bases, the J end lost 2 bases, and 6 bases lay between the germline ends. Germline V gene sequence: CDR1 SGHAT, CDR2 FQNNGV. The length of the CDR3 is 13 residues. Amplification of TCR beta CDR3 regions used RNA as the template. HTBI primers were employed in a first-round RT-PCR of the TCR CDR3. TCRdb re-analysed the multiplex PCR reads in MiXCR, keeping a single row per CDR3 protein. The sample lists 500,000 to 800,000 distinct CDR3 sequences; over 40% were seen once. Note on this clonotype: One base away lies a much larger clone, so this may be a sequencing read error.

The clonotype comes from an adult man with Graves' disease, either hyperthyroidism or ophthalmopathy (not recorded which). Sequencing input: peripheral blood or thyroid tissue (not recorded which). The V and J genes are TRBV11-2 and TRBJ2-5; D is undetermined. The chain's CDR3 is CASSLYVQETQYF. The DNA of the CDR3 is TGTGCCAGCAGCTTATATGTTCAAGAGACCCAGTACTTC.